This T cell receptor (beta chain) emerged from a study of T cells after yellow fever vaccination. Findings and limits, study-wide: Post-booster repertoires contained most primary-vaccination clones again (about 95% CD4, roughly 91% CD8).

The table lists this clonotype with many counts. The antigen is undetermined. Germline CDR1 SGHRS, CDR2 YFSETQ. V was pared by 4 bases and J by 2 bases, with 10 bases between. This CDR3 is built from 13 residues. TCRdb re-derived calls from the 5' RACE reads in MiXCR, one entry per CDR3 protein. Among 320,000 or so distinct CDR3 sequences, roughly 7.5% were seen once, and the ten largest hold about 16%. The chain employs TRBV5-1 and TRBJ2-7; possible D gene TRBD1, 6 bases. The sample consisted of PBMCs, taken 35 to 50 days after the first yellow fever vaccination. The TCR was taken from a man between 18 and 29 years old who received the YFV17D yellow fever vaccine. Here the CDR3 reads CASSVGTTYEQYF. The CDR3 DNA reads as TGCGCCAGCAGCGTGGGGACAACCTACGAGCAGTACTTC.